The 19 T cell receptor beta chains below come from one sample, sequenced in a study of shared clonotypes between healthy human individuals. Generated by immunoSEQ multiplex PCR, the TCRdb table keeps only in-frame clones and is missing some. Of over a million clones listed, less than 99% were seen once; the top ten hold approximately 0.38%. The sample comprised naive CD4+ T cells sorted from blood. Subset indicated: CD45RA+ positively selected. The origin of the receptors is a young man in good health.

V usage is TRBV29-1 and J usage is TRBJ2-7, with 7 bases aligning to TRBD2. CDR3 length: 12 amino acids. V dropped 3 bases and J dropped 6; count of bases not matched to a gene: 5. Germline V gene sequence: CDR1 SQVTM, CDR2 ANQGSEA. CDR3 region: CSVDGEGSEQYF. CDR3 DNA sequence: TGCAGCGTTGATGGGGAGGGTTCCGAGCAGTACTTC.

CDR3: CASSLVGTNEKLFF. For the CDR3, the DNA is TGCGCCAGCAGCTTGGTAGGGACCAATGAAAAACTGTTTTTT. This chain connects TRBV5-1 to TRBJ1-4, with D possibly matching TRBD1 (5 bases). V lost 0 bases and J lost 5, with 8 bases in between. CDR1 and CDR2 (germline): SGHRS, YFSETQ. This CDR3 has 14 amino acids.

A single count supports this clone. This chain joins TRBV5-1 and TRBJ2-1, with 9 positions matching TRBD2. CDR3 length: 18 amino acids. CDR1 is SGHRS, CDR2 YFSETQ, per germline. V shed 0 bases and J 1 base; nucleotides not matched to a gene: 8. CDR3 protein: CASSLAMLAGQSYNEQFF. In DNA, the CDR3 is TGCGCCAGCAGCTTGGCGATGCTAGCGGGGCAGTCCTACAATGAGCAGTTCTTC.

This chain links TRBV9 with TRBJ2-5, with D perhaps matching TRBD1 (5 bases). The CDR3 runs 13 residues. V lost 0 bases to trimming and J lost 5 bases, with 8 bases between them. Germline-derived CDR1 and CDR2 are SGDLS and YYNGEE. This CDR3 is CASSVEGWETQYF. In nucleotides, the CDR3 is TGTGCCAGCAGCGTAGAGGGGTGGGAGACCCAGTACTTC.

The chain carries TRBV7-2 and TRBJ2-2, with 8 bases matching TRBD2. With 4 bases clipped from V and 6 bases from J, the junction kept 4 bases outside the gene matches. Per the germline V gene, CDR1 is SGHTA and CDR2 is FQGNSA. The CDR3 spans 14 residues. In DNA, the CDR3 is TGTGCCAGCAGCTCTGGACTAGCTGCCGGGGAGCTGTTTTTT. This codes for CASSSGLAAGELFF. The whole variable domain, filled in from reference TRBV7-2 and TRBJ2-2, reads GAGVSQSPSNKVTEKGKDVELRCDPISGHTALYWYRQSLGQGLEFLIYFQGNSAPDKSGLPSDRFSAERTGGSVSTLTIQRTQQEDSAVYLCASSSGLAAGELFFGEGSRLTVL.

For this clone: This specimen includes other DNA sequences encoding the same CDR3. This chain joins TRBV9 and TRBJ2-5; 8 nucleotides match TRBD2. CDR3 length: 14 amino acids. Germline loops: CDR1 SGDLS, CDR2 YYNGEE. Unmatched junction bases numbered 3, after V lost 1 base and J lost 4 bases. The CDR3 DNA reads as TGTGCCAGCAGCGTATCAAGCGGGAGAGAGACCCAGTACTTC. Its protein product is CASSVSSGRETQYF.

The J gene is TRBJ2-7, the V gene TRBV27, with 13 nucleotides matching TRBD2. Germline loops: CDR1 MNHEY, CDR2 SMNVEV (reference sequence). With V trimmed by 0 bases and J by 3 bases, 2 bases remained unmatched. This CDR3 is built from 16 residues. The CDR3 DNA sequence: TGTGCCAGCAGTTTATCGGGGACTAGCGGGATCTACGAGCAGTACTTC. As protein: CASSLSGTSGIYEQYF.

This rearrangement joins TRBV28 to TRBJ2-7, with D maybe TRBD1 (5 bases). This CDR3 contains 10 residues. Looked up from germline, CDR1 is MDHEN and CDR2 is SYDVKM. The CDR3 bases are TGTGAGCAGGGTTTTTGGGAGCAGTACTTC. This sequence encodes CEQGFWEQYF.

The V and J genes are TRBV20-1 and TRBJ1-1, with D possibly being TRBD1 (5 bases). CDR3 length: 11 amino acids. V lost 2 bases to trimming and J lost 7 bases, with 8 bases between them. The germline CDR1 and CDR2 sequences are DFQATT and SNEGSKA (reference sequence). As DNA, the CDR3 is TGCAGTGCTAGATTGCAGGGTGAAGCTTTCTTT. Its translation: CSARLQGEAFF.

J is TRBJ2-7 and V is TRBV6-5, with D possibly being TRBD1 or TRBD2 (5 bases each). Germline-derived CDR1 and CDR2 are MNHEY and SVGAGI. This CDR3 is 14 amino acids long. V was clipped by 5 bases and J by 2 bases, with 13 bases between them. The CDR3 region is CASSPRTGPYEQYF. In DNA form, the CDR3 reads TGTGCCAGCAGTCCTCGGACGGGACCCTACGAGCAGTACTTC.

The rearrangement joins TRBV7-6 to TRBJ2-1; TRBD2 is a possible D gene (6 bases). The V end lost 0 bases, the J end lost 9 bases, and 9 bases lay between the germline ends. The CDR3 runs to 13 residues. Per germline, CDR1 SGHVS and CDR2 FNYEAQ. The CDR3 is CASSLAGGVEQFF. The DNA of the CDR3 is TGTGCCAGCAGCTTAGCCGGCGGGGTTGAGCAGTTCTTC.

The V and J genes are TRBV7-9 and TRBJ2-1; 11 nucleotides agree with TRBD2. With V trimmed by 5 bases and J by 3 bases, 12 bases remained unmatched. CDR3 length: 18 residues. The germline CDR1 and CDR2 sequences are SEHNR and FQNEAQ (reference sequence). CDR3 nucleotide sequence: TGTGCCAGCAGCCATACATTCCGTAGCGGGAGGGACTACAATGAGCAGTTCTTC. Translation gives CASSHTFRSGRDYNEQFF.

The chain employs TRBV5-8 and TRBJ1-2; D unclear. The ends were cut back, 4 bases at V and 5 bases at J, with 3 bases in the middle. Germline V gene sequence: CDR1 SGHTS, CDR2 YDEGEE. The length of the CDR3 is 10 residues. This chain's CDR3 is CASSMYGYTF. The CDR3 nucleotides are TGTGCCAGCAGCATGTATGGCTACACCTTC.

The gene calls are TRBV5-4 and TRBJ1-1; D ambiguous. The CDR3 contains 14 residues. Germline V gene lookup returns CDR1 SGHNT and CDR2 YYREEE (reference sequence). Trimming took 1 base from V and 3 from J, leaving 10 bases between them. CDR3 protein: CASSLYRYDTEAFF. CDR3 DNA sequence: TGTGCCAGCAGCTTGTACCGGTATGACACTGAAGCTTTCTTT.

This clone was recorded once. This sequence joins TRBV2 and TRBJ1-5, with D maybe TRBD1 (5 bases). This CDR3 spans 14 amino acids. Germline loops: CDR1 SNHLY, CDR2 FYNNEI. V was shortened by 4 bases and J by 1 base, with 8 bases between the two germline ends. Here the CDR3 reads CASSGQSSNQPQHF. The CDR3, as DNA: TGTGCCAGCAGTGGACAGTCCAGCAATCAGCCCCAGCATTTT.

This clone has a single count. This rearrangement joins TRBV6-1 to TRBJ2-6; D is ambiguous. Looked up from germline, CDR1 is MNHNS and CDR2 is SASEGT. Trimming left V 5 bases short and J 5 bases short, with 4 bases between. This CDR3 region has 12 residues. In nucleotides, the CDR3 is TGTGCCAGCAGTTTCCGGGCCAACGTCCTGACTTTC. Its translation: CASSFRANVLTF.

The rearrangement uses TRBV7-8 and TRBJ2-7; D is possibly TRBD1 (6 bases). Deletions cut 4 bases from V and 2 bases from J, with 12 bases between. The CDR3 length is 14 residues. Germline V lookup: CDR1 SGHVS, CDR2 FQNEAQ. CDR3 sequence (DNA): TGTGCCAGCAGCTATAATCCAGGGGCCTACGAGCAGTACTTC. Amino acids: CASSYNPGAYEQYF.

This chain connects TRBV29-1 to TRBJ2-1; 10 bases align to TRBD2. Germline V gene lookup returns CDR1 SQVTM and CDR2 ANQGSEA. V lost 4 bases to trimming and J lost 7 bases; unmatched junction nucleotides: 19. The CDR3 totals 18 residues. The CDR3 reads CSVGLQGQREGPGNEQFF. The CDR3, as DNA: TGCAGCGTTGGCCTTCAGGGGCAGCGGGAGGGCCCTGGGAATGAGCAGTTCTTC.

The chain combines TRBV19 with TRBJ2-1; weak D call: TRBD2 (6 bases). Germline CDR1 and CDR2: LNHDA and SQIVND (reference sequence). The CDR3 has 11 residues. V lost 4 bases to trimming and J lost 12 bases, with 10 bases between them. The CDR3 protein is CASSRTTRQFF. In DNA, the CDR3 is TGTGCCAGTAGTAGGACTACCCGGCAGTTCTTC.